This is a list of T cell receptor beta chains from one sample in a study of blood T cell repertoires in COVID-19. Only in-frame clones appear in the TCRdb table, and some are missing; sequencing was by immunoSEQ multiplex PCR. The sample lists 200,000 to 250,000 clones, around 82% occurring once. Sequencing was carried out using peripheral blood. These receptor sequences come from a woman between 70 and 85 years old with acute or convalescent COVID-19. The CDR3 runs from the conserved cysteine through the conserved F or W. Each record gives: clone size, CDR3 length, D gene, J gene, V gene, CDR3 protein, CDR3 DNA. The D gene is left open where the match is weak. Clone size, where shown, is once, few, many, or a class for clones that have expanded.

-	16	-	TRBJ2-3	TRBV5-5	CASSFRQRSSTDTQYF	TGTGCCAGCAGCTTTCGACAGAGATCTAGCACAGATACGCAGTATTTT
-	16	-	TRBJ2-3	TRBV19	CASSLWTVQGTDTQYF	TGTGCCAGTAGTCTCTGGACAGTCCAAGGCACAGATACGCAGTATTTT
-	16	TRBD1	TRBJ1-5	TRBV7-2	CASSLQGADSNQPQHF	TGTGCCAGCAGCCTTCAGGGGGCAGATAGCAATCAGCCCCAGCATTTT
-	14	-	TRBJ1-3	TRBV18	CASSPVQVGDTIYF	TGTGCCAGCTCACCAGTACAAGTAGGAGACACCATATATTTT
-	15	TRBD1	TRBJ1-1	TRBV4-2	CASSQIKQGHTEAFF	TGTGCCAGCAGCCAAATTAAACAGGGGCACACTGAAGCTTTCTTT
few	15	-	TRBJ2-2	TRBV14	CASSQDRGRTGELFF	TGTGCCAGCAGCCAAGATCGGGGAAGAACCGGGGAGCTGTTTTTT
-	16	TRBD2	TRBJ2-1	TRBV3-1/TRBV3-2	CASSQDPSSGHNEQFF	TGTGCCAGCAGCCAAGATCCGTCTAGCGGCCACAATGAGCAGTTCTTC
-	13	TRBD1	TRBJ1-6	TRBV12-3/TRBV12-4	CASSDRVPSPLHF	TGTGCCAGCAGTGACAGGGTCCCTTCACCCCTCCACTTT
many	15	-	TRBJ1-6	TRBV6-5	CASSYDQATNSPLHF	TGTGCCAGCAGTTACGACCAGGCTACCAATTCACCCCTCCACTTT
-	16	-	TRBJ2-2	TRBV6-2/TRBV6-3	CASSYSMGQNTGELFF	TGTGCCAGCAGTTACTCGATGGGACAGAACACCGGGGAGCTGTTTTTT
-	15	TRBD2	TRBJ2-7	TRBV4-3	CASSPKGLGVSEQYF	TGCGCCAGCAGCCCTAAAGGACTAGGGGTGAGCGAGCAGTACTTC